The 9 T cell receptor beta chains presented below share a single source sample, sequenced in a study of T-cell memory formation after mild COVID-19. A single record per CDR3 protein comes from TCRdb applying MiXCR to the 5' RACE reads. The sample yields about 430,000 distinct CDR3 sequences, about 20% seen once. The sequencing sample was made of PBMCs or a T cell subset sorted from them (not recorded which). The source of these receptors is a man aged 18 to 29 who had mild COVID-19 (a few samples of this study predate the infection). Cell type and time point are not known.

This clonotype has only a few counts. The V and J genes are TRBV11-2 and TRBJ2-3; 8 bases match TRBD1. From germline, CDR1 is SGHAT and CDR2 FQNNGV. The V segment lost 6 bases and the J segment 2 bases; nucleotides outside the gene matches: 4. The CDR3 is 14 amino acids. CDR3: CASRPGQATDTQYF. In DNA form, the CDR3 reads TGTGCCAGCAGACCGGGACAGGCCACAGATACGCAGTATTTT.

The sample holds a few counts of this clonotype. The chain has TRBV20-1 and TRBJ2-7, with D unclear. The V end lost 2 bases, the J end lost 4 bases, and 6 bases lay between the germline ends. The CDR3 totals 11 residues. The germline V gene has CDR1 DFQATT and CDR2 SNEGSKA (reference sequence). CDR3 coding DNA: TGCAGTGCTAGATGGGGATACGAGCAGTACTTC. Its translation: CSARWGYEQYF.

This clonotype was observed many times. The genes are TRBV15 and TRBJ1-5, with D hard to call. There are 15 residues in the CDR3. V lost 0 bases and J lost 2, with 8 bases in between. Germline CDR1 is LNHNV and CDR2 is YYDKDF (reference sequence). The CDR3 spells CATSRDQGRNQPQHF. CDR3 DNA: TGTGCCACCAGCAGAGATCAAGGACGCAATCAGCCCCAGCATTTT.

The CDR3 is CSVEKDLSTGELFF. The CDR3 DNA sequence: TGCAGCGTTGAAAAGGACCTTTCTACCGGGGAGCTGTTTTTT. The chain has TRBV29-1 and TRBJ2-2; D is unresolved. Per germline, CDR1 SQVTM and CDR2 ANQGSEA. V lost 2 bases to trimming and J lost 5 bases, with 12 bases between them. CDR3 length: 14 amino acids.

This clonotype appeared a few times. J is TRBJ2-1 and V is TRBV7-3, with 10 bases aligning to TRBD2. Germline CDR1 and CDR2: SGHTA and FQGTGA. This CDR3 comprises 16 residues. V shed 2 bases and J 6 bases; nucleotides not matched to a gene: 7. For the CDR3, the DNA is TGTGCCAGCAGCTTAGGTCCTAGCGGGGGAAGCAATGAGCAGTTCTTC. Translated, it gives CASSLGPSGGSNEQFF.

The CDR3 coding sequence is TGCGCCAGCGGACCCTATCCTTGGACAGGCTATGAAAAACTGTTTTTT. Residues: CASGPYPWTGYEKLFF. The chain uses TRBV5-1 and TRBJ1-4; 7 nucleotides line up with TRBD1. J lost 6 bases, V lost 7 bases, and 15 bases had no gene match. This CDR3 spans 16 amino acids. Germline CDR1 is SGHRS and CDR2 is YFSETQ.

This clonotype was observed a handful of times. The genes are TRBV20-1 and TRBJ2-7; TRBD1 matches 9 bases. V gave up 5 bases and J gave up 4 bases; unmatched junction bases: 6. The CDR3 has 13 amino acids. CDR1 is DFQATT and CDR2 is SNEGSKA in the germline V gene (reference sequence). The CDR3 loop is CSAVDRGGYEQYV. The DNA of the CDR3 is TGCAGTGCTGTTGACAGGGGGGGGTACGAGCAGTACGTC.

The V call is TRBV7-2, the J call TRBJ2-1, with D possibly matching TRBD2 (5 bases). The CDR3 is 13 residues long. The germline V gene encodes CDR1 SGHTA and CDR2 FQGNSA. Trimming took 3 bases from V and 7 from J, leaving 10 bases between them. CDR3 in DNA: TGTGCCAGCAGCTTTCGACGCGGGAATGAGCAGTTCTTC. As protein: CASSFRRGNEQFF.

The chain combines TRBV12-3 or TRBV12-4 with TRBJ1-2; D is perhaps TRBD1 (5 bases). There are 17 residues in the CDR3. Between the trimmed V and J ends, which lost 2 bases and 1 base, there was a span of 17 bases. In DNA form, the CDR3 reads TGTGCCAGCAGTTTATCTTTCGGTCTCCAGGGTAACTATGGCTACACCTTC. As protein: CASSLSFGLQGNYGYTF.